This TCR beta chain was captured by sequencing in a study of T cell repertoires in cytomegalovirus infection. Study overall: It was recently identified HLA-C-restricted and well-studied HLA-B-restricted CMV epitopes that the study used. Public TCR beta signatures were indicative of both CMV infection and a matching HLA type. General study results and limits: Of the TCR beta families, the public ones yielded a cumulative frequency that identified carriers of CMV plus the relevant HLA. Dominating the ex vivo response were HLA-C-restricted CMV-specific TCR beta clonotypes.

This clonotype has just a few counts. The antigen is undetermined. In TCRdb, the reads were re-called with MiXCR into one record per CDR3 protein. This sample has more than 75,000 distinct CDR3 sequences, with 29% found just once. The sample consisted of CD8+ T cells from cultured PBMCs, taken from culture after CMV antigen stimulation. The sequence came from a human donor in good health (CMV status not recorded). Some clones in this sample may be carry-over from other donors' samples.

CDR3 bases: TGTGCCAGCAGCTTAGGGGACGGGTATGAAAAACTGTTTTTT. It codes for CASSLGDGYEKLFF. The chain carries TRBV7-3 and TRBJ1-4, with D maybe TRBD1 (5 bases). This CDR3 has 14 residues. V lost 2 bases to trimming and J lost 6 bases, with 10 bases between them. The germline V gene encodes CDR1 SGHTA and CDR2 FQGTGA.